This TCR beta chain was obtained from a study of cytomegalovirus exposure and HLA in healthy donors. Findings of the study overall: TCR beta chain V- and J-gene trimming was linked, in a later analysis, to a missense variant in DCLRE1C. Several of the most significant clusters appeared, in a later analysis, to be linked to common viral pathogens. The study designated about 160 TCR beta chains cytomegalovirus-associated.

The germline CDR1 and CDR2 sequences are SGDLS and YYNGEE. The CDR3 extends over 16 amino acids. The V segment lost 7 bases and the J segment 0 bases; nucleotides outside the gene matches: 10. Worth noting for this clone: Antigen: not known.

It was with 60 Vbeta and 13 Jbeta primers that the PCR ran. Assay: immunoSEQ multiplex PCR; the TCRdb copy retains only in-frame clones and omits some. The repertoire holds some 160,000 clones, with around three quarters as singletons. V and J are TRBV9 and TRBJ2-1, with 7 nucleotides matching TRBD2. The receptor comes from a woman younger than 45 in good health and CMV-seronegative. Sequenced material: PBMCs. The chain's CDR3 is CASSQLAGVSYNEQFF. For the CDR3, the DNA is TGTGCCAGCTCTCAGTTGGCGGGAGTCTCCTACAATGAGCAGTTCTTC.